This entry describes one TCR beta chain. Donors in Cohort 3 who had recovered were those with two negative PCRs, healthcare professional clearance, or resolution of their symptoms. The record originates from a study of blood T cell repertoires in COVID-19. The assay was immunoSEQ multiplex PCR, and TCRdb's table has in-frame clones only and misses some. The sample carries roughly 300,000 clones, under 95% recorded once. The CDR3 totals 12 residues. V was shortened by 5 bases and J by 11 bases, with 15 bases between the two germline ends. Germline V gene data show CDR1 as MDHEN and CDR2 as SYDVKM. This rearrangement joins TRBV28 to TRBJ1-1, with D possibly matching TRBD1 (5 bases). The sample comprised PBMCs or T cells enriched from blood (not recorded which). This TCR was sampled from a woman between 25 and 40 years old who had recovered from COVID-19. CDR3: CASSRPGVGAFF. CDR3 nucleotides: TGTGCCAGCAGTCGACCGGGGGTTGGGGCTTTCTTT.